A selection of T cell receptor beta chains follows, all from one sample in a study of blood T cell repertoires in COVID-19. The data were produced by immunoSEQ multiplex PCR, yet TCRdb's version contains in-frame clones alone and is incomplete. The data contain tens of thousands of clones, approximately 92% of them seen just once; the ten biggest clones take up approximately 2.9%. Material for sequencing was peripheral blood. These receptors came from a man aged 45 to 65 with acute or convalescent COVID-19. The CDR3 runs from the conserved cysteine through the conserved F or W. Fields, in order: D gene, J gene, clone size, V gene, CDR3 DNA, CDR3 protein. The D gene is left open where the match is weak. Only part of the rows carry a size: once, few, many, or a class if the clone is expanded.

- | TRBJ2-1 | - | TRBV20-1 | TGCAGTGCTAGTTCCGGAAGGCCAGGGGCGGATGAGCAGTTCTTC | CSASSGRPGADEQFF
TRBD2 | TRBJ2-2 | - | TRBV29-1 | TGCAGCGTTGAAACGGCTAGCGGGAGCCCCGGGGAGCTGTTTTTT | CSVETASGSPGELFF
TRBD2 | TRBJ2-1 | - | TRBV19 | TGTGCCAGTAGTATAGCTGGACTAGCGGGAGTGTTTGATGAGCAGTTCTTC | CASSIAGLAGVFDEQFF
- | TRBJ2-2 | - | TRBV19 | TGTGCCAGTAGGGAAAATAGGGGGATCGGGGAGCTGTTTTTT | CASRENRGIGELFF
TRBD1 | TRBJ2-5 | once | TRBV7-2 | TGTGCCAGCAGCTTAGCCCTCAGGGGGCGAGAGACCCAGTACTTC | CASSLALRGRETQYF
TRBD1 | TRBJ2-5 | - | TRBV28 | TGTGCCAGCAGTTTATGGTCCCGAGACCGACAGGGGGGTTCTGAGACCCAGTACTTC | CASSLWSRDRQGGSETQYF
- | TRBJ2-5 | - | TRBV18 | TGTGCCAGCTCACCACCCGCAGGGCTGGAGACCCAGTACTTC | CASSPPAGLETQYF
- | TRBJ2-7 | - | TRBV25-1 | TGTGCCAGCAGCACGGCCTACGAGCAGTACTTC | CASSTAYEQYF
- | TRBJ1-6 | few | TRBV2 | TGTGCCAGCAGTGAATCGGGTATACTTAATTCACCCCTCCACTTT | CASSESGILNSPLHF
TRBD2 | TRBJ2-2 | - | TRBV15 | TGTGCCACCAGCAGAGACAGGGCGGGAGCCGGGGAGCTGTTTTTT | CATSRDRAGAGELFF
TRBD2 | TRBJ2-7 | few | TRBV7-8 | TGTGCCAGCAGCCGAGGGGTAGCGGGGCACTACGAGCAGTACTTC | CASSRGVAGHYEQYF
TRBD1 | TRBJ1-2 | few | TRBV6-2/TRBV6-3 | TGTGCCAGCAGTTCCCCGGGACAGGGAGGAAGCTATGGCTACACCTTC | CASSSPGQGGSYGYTF
- | TRBJ2-7 | once | TRBV7-9 | TGTGCCAGCAGCCCTCGGGGGGCTAGCGAAATCAACGAGCAGTACTTC | CASSPRGASEINEQYF
- | TRBJ2-1 | - | TRBV7-9 | TGTGCCAGCAGCCGACCTAGAAACGATGAGCAGTTCTTC | CASSRPRNDEQFF
- | TRBJ1-2 | - | TRBV18 | TGTGCCAGCTCCCCCCAACGGAGGGGCTACACCTTC | CASSPQRRGYTF
- | TRBJ1-5 | - | TRBV28 | TGTGCCAGCAGTTTGGAAAGGAGTCAGCCCCAGCATTTT | CASSLERSQPQHF
TRBD1 | TRBJ2-3 | - | TRBV4-1 | TGCGCCAGCAGCCAGAGGACAGGAGGATACACAGATACGCAGTATTTT | CASSQRTGGYTDTQYF
- | TRBJ2-7 | - | TRBV7-3 | TGTGCCAGCAGCAGCAGGCCGTCGGGAGAGCAGTACTTC | CASSSRPSGEQYF
TRBD1 | TRBJ1-1 | - | TRBV30 | TGTGCCTGGTCGACTACAGGGGGCGCGAAATTGACTGAAGCTTTCTTT | CAWSTTGGAKLTEAFF
- | TRBJ1-1 | - | TRBV4-2 | TGTGCCAGCAGCACCGCTGACAGTAGATCCACTGAAGCTTTCTTT | CASSTADSRSTEAFF
- | TRBJ2-1 | - | TRBV24-1 | TGTGCCACCAGTGAAGCTAGAGGAACCTACAATGAGCAGTTCTTC | CATSEARGTYNEQFF
TRBD1 | TRBJ2-7 | few | TRBV7-2 | TGTGCCAGCAGCTCACAGGGGTACGAGCAGTACTTC | CASSSQGYEQYF
TRBD1 | TRBJ1-2 | - | TRBV11-2 | TGTGCCAGCAGCCCAGCGACAGGGAGGATCAACTATGGCTACACCTTC | CASSPATGRINYGYTF
- | TRBJ2-1 | - | TRBV9 | TGTGCCAGCAGCGTATCCGGAGGGTCTGGACAGTTCTTC | CASSVSGGSGQFF
- | TRBJ2-5 | once | TRBV3-1/TRBV3-2 | TGTGCCAGCAGCCAACGAGAGGAAGAGACCCAGTACTTC | CASSQREEETQYF
- | TRBJ1-1 | - | TRBV7-3 | TGTGCCAGCAGCTCCCGCGGAGGCATGAACACTGAAGCTTTCTTT | CASSSRGGMNTEAFF
TRBD1 | TRBJ2-1 | - | TRBV10-2 | TGCGCCAGCAGTGCGGTTGTACAGGGGAAGGGAAATGAGCAGTTCTTC | CASSAVVQGKGNEQFF
- | TRBJ2-7 | - | TRBV7-9 | TGTGCCAGCAGCTCGGTCGCGACTAGTGTCTCCTACGAGCAGTACTTC | CASSSVATSVSYEQYF
TRBD2 | TRBJ2-6 | - | TRBV6-1 | TGTGCCAGCAGTGTCCGGGAGGCGTCCACCTCTGGGGCCAACGTCCTGACTTTC | CASSVREASTSGANVLTF
TRBD2 | TRBJ2-7 | - | TRBV2 | TGTGCCAGCAGTCAACTAGCGGGAGGTCTCGGCGAGCAGTACTTC | CASSQLAGGLGEQYF
- | TRBJ1-4 | once | TRBV18 | TGTGCCAGCTCAAGGACAGCAACTAATGAAAAACTGTTTTTT | CASSRTATNEKLFF
- | TRBJ1-1 | - | TRBV10-2 | TGCGCCAGCAGAACGGGAGGGAGTACTGAAGCTTTCTTT | CASRTGGSTEAFF
TRBD2 | TRBJ2-3 | - | TRBV23-1 | TGCGCCAGCAGTCGTCACACACTAGCGGGAGGTGGAAGTAGCACAGATACGCAGTATTTT | CASSRHTLAGGGSSTDTQYF
TRBD2 | TRBJ2-2 | - | TRBV30 | TGTGCCTGGAGAGAAAGCGGGAGGCACACCGGGGAGCTGTTTTTT | CAWRESGRHTGELFF
TRBD2 | TRBJ2-3 | - | TRBV30 | TGTGCCTGGAGGGCGACTAGCGGCTCCACAGATACGCAGTATTTT | CAWRATSGSTDTQYF
- | TRBJ2-3 | few | TRBV6-5 | TGTGCCAGCAGTTTCCTAGTAGCTGACACAGATACGCAGTATTTT | CASSFLVADTDTQYF
- | TRBJ2-6 | - | TRBV24-1 | TGTGCCACCAGGGGTCCGGAGGGTCGAGCTGGGGCCAACGTCCTGACTTTC | CATRGPEGRAGANVLTF
TRBD2 | TRBJ2-3 | - | TRBV5-1 | TGCGCCAGCAGGGTTGGCGGGGGGCTTAGCACAGATACGCAGTATTTT | CASRVGGGLSTDTQYF
TRBD2 | TRBJ2-7 | - | TRBV18 | TGTGCCAGCTCACCAGCGGGGGACTTCTACGAGCAGTACTTC | CASSPAGDFYEQYF
TRBD1 | TRBJ2-1 | - | TRBV2 | TGTGCCAGCAGTGCTCAGGGGGCAATCGATGAGCAGTTCTTC | CASSAQGAIDEQFF
- | TRBJ1-2 | once | TRBV2 | TGTGCCAGCAGTGGGAGGGATTTCTCTAACTATGGCTACACCTTC | CASSGRDFSNYGYTF
TRBD1 | TRBJ1-6 | - | TRBV5-6 | TGTGCCAGCAGCTTGGCCCTTGGACAGGCCTTTCAGAATTCACCCCTCCACTTT | CASSLALGQAFQNSPLHF
TRBD2 | TRBJ2-2 | - | TRBV12-5 | TGTGCTAGTGGGACCGCTCGACTAGCTCGCGGGGAGCTGTTTTTT | CASGTARLARGELFF
TRBD2 | TRBJ2-5 | - | TRBV19 | TGTGCCAGTAGTATATCCGGGCTAGCGGGAGGACAAGAGACCCAGTACTTC | CASSISGLAGGQETQYF
TRBD2 | TRBJ2-7 | - | TRBV28 | TGTGCCAGCAGTTCTATACTAGCGGGACTAAGCTCCTACGAGCAGTACTTC | CASSSILAGLSSYEQYF
- | TRBJ1-3 | - | TRBV7-9 | TGTGCCAGCAGCTTAGTGCGAGCTGGAAACACCATATATTTT | CASSLVRAGNTIYF
TRBD1 | TRBJ2-4 | - | TRBV5-1 | TGCGCCAGCAGCTTCGGACAGGGTCCTACAATAGCCAAAAACATTCAGTACTTC | CASSFGQGPTIAKNIQYF
- | TRBJ1-1 | - | TRBV29-1 | TGCAGCGTTGACCCCGGACAGAACACTGAAGCTTTCTTT | CSVDPGQNTEAFF
TRBD1 | TRBJ1-5 | - | TRBV5-1 | TGCGCCAGCAGCGCGACAGGGCTACAGCCCCAGCATTTT | CASSATGLQPQHF
- | TRBJ1-5 | - | TRBV10-2 | TGCGCCAGCAGTCCCGGAGGGTATAGCAATCAGCCCCAGCATTTT | CASSPGGYSNQPQHF
TRBD1 | TRBJ1-5 | - | TRBV18 | TGTGCCAGCTCACCACCCGGGACAGTCTCCAATCAGCCCCAGCATTTT | CASSPPGTVSNQPQHF
- | TRBJ2-7 | - | TRBV5-1 | TGCGCCAGCAGCTTAGGGGAATACGAGCAGTACTTC | CASSLGEYEQYF
- | TRBJ1-6 | - | TRBV6-1 | TGTGCCAGCAGTGAACCGAGAGGACACCTGACTGCACCCCTCCACTTT | CASSEPRGHLTAPLHF
TRBD1 | TRBJ2-5 | once | TRBV3-1/TRBV3-2 | TGTGCCAGCAGCGATACAGGGGGCGGGGAGACCCAGTACTTC | CASSDTGGGETQYF
TRBD1 | TRBJ1-2 | - | TRBV7-2 | TGTGCCAGCAGCTTTAAACGGGACAGGGGTTATGGCTACACCTTC | CASSFKRDRGYGYTF
- | TRBJ1-4 | - | TRBV6-4 | TGTGCCAGCAGTGAACAGGGAGGGTCTGAAAAACTGTTTTTT | CASSEQGGSEKLFF
TRBD1 | TRBJ2-1 | once | TRBV6-5 | TGTGCCAGCAGGTCGGACAGGGCTAACAATGAGCAGTTCTTC | CASRSDRANNEQFF